These 8 T cell receptor beta chains originate from one sample sequenced in a study of brain metastases from non-small cell lung cancer. Libraries were prepared by immunoSEQ multiplex PCR; TCRdb keeps only in-frame clonotypes and omits some of them. The sample has around 1,500 clones, roughly four fifths seen once. The source material was tissue from a brain metastasis. The origin of the receptors is a donor at least 40 years old with non-small cell lung cancer.

This clone appeared once. The CDR3, as DNA: TGTGCCAGTAGTCCCAGGGGGGACGGTTTGAACACTGAAGCTTTCTTT. Translating gives CASSPRGDGLNTEAFF. V and J are TRBV19 and TRBJ1-1, with 7 bases matching TRBD1. Germline CDR1 reads LNHDA; CDR2 reads SQIVND (reference sequence). J was trimmed by 0 bases and V by 5 bases; bases with no gene match: 9. This CDR3 is 16 amino acids long. Supplemented by reference TRBV19 and TRBJ1-1, the full variable domain reads DGGITQSPKYLFRKEGQNVTLSCEQNLNHDAMYWYRQDPGQGLRLIYYSQIVNDFQKGDIAEGYSVSREKKESFPLTVTSAQKNPTAFYLCASSPRGDGLNTEAFFGQGTRLTVV.

About this clone: One end of the junction fails to match germline, which may point to a read error. Distinct nucleotide sequences in the sample also encode this CDR3. CDR3 loop: CSASREVPTYNEQFF. The CDR3 DNA reads as TGCAGTGCTAGTAGAGAGGTACCTACCTACAATGAACAGTTCTTC. The chain has TRBV20-1 and TRBJ2-1; no clear D. This CDR3 is 15 amino acids long. Germline V gives CDR1 DFQATT, CDR2 SNEGSKA (reference sequence).

This clone was seen more than once but under ten times. CDR3 sequence: CATSIRSGNTEAFF. Written as DNA, the CDR3 is TGTGCCACCAGCATAAGGTCGGGCAACACTGAAGCTTTCTTT. V gene TRBV15 combines with J gene TRBJ1-1; no firm D call. V lost 4 bases and J lost 2, with 11 bases in between. CDR1 is LNHNV and CDR2 is YYDKDF in the germline V gene (reference sequence). This CDR3 has 14 residues. Using reference TRBV15 and TRBJ1-1 for the parts outside the CDR3, the full variable domain is DAMVIQNPRYQVTQFGKPVTLSCSQTLNHNVMYWYQQKSSQAPKLLFHYYDKDFNNEADTPDNFQSRRPNTSFCFLDIRSPGLGDTAMYLCATSIRSGNTEAFFGQGTRLTVV.

This sequence joins TRBV13 and TRBJ2-3; D not certain. V lost 3 bases and J lost 0, with 10 bases in between. Germline-derived CDR1 and CDR2 are PRHDT and FYEKMQ (reference sequence). This CDR3 is built from 15 residues. CDR3 protein: CASSLGYPSTDTQYF. CDR3 in DNA: TGTGCCAGCAGCTTGGGATACCCCAGCACAGATACGCAGTATTTT.

V gene TRBV18 combines with J gene TRBJ1-1, with D perhaps TRBD1 (5 bases). CDR1 KGHSH and CDR2 LQKENI come from the germline V gene. The CDR3 covers 16 residues. Trimming removed 2 bases at V and 4 bases at J, with 17 bases between. The CDR3 sequence is CASSPNALRGGTEAFF. DNA of the CDR3: TGTGCCAGCTCACCAAACGCCTTGAGGGGTGGCACTGAAGCTTTCTTT.

The V gene is TRBV30, the J gene TRBJ1-1; D unclear. Per germline, CDR1 GTSNPN and CDR2 SVGIG (reference sequence). This CDR3 is 12 amino acids long. Trimming shortened V by 0 bases and J by 7 bases, and 9 bases separated the two germline ends. Here the CDR3 DNA reads TGTGCCTGGAGTGTACAAGGAAATGAAGCTTTCTTT. It encodes CAWSVQGNEAFF.

The genes are TRBV25-1 and TRBJ2-1; D is undetermined. The V gene lost 1 base and the J gene lost 12 bases, with 19 bases spanning the gap. The CDR3 contains 15 residues. Germline values: CDR1 MGHDK, CDR2 SYGVNS. CDR3 region: CASSEFETSIERQFF. The CDR3 DNA reads as TGTGCCAGCAGTGAATTCGAGACTTCGATCGAGCGGCAGTTCTTC.

The V call is TRBV3-1 (or the pseudogene TRBV3-2), the J call TRBJ2-6; 8 positions agree with TRBD2. V was pared by 5 bases and J by 2 bases, with 5 bases of the junction left unmatched. This CDR3 spans 16 amino acids. Per germline, CDR1 LGHDT and CDR2 YNNKEL (reference sequence). CDR3 amino acids: CASSTRRGAGANVLTF. The CDR3 DNA follows: TGTGCCAGCAGCACGAGGCGGGGGGCTGGGGCCAACGTCCTGACTTTC.